One and the same sample provided the 5 T cell receptor beta chains below, sequenced in a study of blood T cell repertoires in COVID-19 (dated by TCRdb to between 2020 and 2021). The library was obtained by the immunoSEQ multiplex PCR assay. Entries here come from immuneACCESS through TCRdb and include only in-frame sequences with V and J called. Some clones fail to appear in such tables; in the studies checked, an unresolved V gene covers under half of the shortfall, and the cause of the remainder is unknown. This sample has about 140,000 clones in its table, and around nine tenths of those were observed once. Together, the top ten hold more than 5% of the sample. The sample was peripheral blood. These receptors were obtained from a human donor in a cohort sampled during active COVID-19.

This chain links TRBV19 with TRBJ2-2; the match to TRBD1 covers 9 bases. Germline loops: CDR1 LNHDA, CDR2 SQIVND (reference sequence). The CDR3 has 15 amino acids. Trimming removed 7 bases from V and 1 base from J; junction bases left unmatched: 4. This chain's CDR3 is CASTNRGLNTGELFF. CDR3 bases: TGTGCCAGTACTAACAGGGGGCTGAACACCGGGGAGCTGTTTTTT.

The chain carries TRBV27 and TRBJ1-1; the D gene is possibly TRBD1 (5 bases). Germline assignment: CDR1 MNHEY and CDR2 SMNVEV (reference sequence). The CDR3 has 13 residues. Trimming removed 6 bases at V and 0 bases at J, with 8 bases between. The CDR3 DNA reads TGTGCCAGCAGGGACATCCTGAACACTGAAGCTTTCTTT. This sequence encodes CASRDILNTEAFF.

This chain uses TRBV2 with TRBJ1-4, with D perhaps TRBD1 (5 bases). The germline gives CDR1 SNHLY, CDR2 FYNNEI. The V end was cut by 7 bases, the J end by 2 bases, with 11 bases between. CDR3 length: 14 amino acids. The CDR3 DNA is TGTGCCAGCAAAGGGGTTAGCACTAATGAAAAACTGTTTTTT. Its protein product is CASKGVSTNEKLFF.

This sequence joins TRBV9 and TRBJ1-2; D may be TRBD1 (6 bases). Per the germline V gene, CDR1 is SGDLS and CDR2 is YYNGEE. This CDR3 is built from 15 residues. With 0 bases removed from V and 5 bases from J, the gap between germline ends came to 14 bases. As DNA, the CDR3 is TGTGCCAGCAGCGTAGCGGACAGAGCCAGGTATGGCTACACCTTC. Residues: CASSVADRARYGYTF.

A word on this clone: The sample has other DNA sequences that encode this CDR3 too. This sequence joins TRBV5-1 and TRBJ1-1; the match to TRBD1 covers 11 bases. This CDR3 has 14 amino acids. The trim removed 4 bases at V and 5 bases at J, leaving 4 bases unmatched. CDR1 and CDR2 from the germline V gene are SGHRS and YFSETQ. The CDR3 DNA reads as TGCGCCAGCAGCCCCGGGACAGGGGGAACTGAAGCTTTCTTT. Its protein product is CASSPGTGGTEAFF.